The T cell receptor beta chain under discussion was sequenced for a study of cytomegalovirus exposure and HLA in healthy donors. Study-wide points: Later analysis found that TCR beta chains associated with HLA were more clonally expanded than other, equally common chains.

V was clipped by 0 bases and J by 7 bases, with 12 bases between them. The CDR3 sequence is 15 residues long. The germline V gene encodes CDR1 MGHRA and CDR2 YSYEKL. Concerning this clone itself: Antigen unknown.

60 Vbeta and 13 Jbeta primers were used in PCR. Only in-frame clones appear in the TCRdb table, and some are missing; sequencing was by immunoSEQ multiplex PCR. Here the sample spans about 130,000 clones, 65% to 80% being singletons. Sequencing used PBMCs. The chain has TRBV4-1 and TRBJ1-4; D unclear. The receptor comes from a woman in her thirties or forties in good health and CMV-seronegative. As DNA, the CDR3 is TGCGCCAGCAGCCAAGATGGGCAGGTAGTTGAAAAACTGTTTTTT. Its translation: CASSQDGQVVEKLFF.